Listed below are T cell receptor beta chains from one sample, sequenced in a study of T cell responses to AZD1222 COVID-19 vaccine. TCRdb's copy holds only in-frame clones and misses some; the assay was immunoSEQ multiplex PCR. Among 80,000 to 100,000 clones, roughly 91% were seen once, and the ten largest hold roughly 7.7%. This specimen was peripheral blood, taken on day 0 of AZD1222 vaccination. These receptors were collected from an adult in good health. Each CDR3 is given with its conserved first and last residue. Each record gives: D gene, clone size, J gene, V gene, CDR3 protein, CDR3 DNA. D genes are given only for firm matches. The size entry is marked missing in some rows and otherwise reads once, few, many or a size class.

d_gene: TRBD1
abundance: .
j_gene: TRBJ1-1
v_gene: TRBV5-1
CDR3aa: CASRPDRGRLNTEAFF
CDR3nt: TGCGCCAGCAGACCGGACAGGGGGCGGCTGAACACTGAAGCTTTCTTT

d_gene: .
abundance: .
j_gene: TRBJ2-7
v_gene: TRBV11-2
CDR3aa: CASSLLGAIYEQYF
CDR3nt: TGTGCCAGCAGCTTACTGGGGGCTATCTACGAGCAGTACTTC

d_gene: .
abundance: .
j_gene: TRBJ1-1
v_gene: TRBV6-6
CDR3aa: CASSPLNTEAFF
CDR3nt: TGTGCCAGCAGTCCCTTAAACACTGAAGCTTTCTTT

d_gene: TRBD2
abundance: .
j_gene: TRBJ2-2
v_gene: TRBV9
CDR3aa: CASNAGTSSTGELFF
CDR3nt: TGTGCCAGCAACGCCGGGACTAGCAGCACCGGGGAGCTGTTTTTT

d_gene: .
abundance: .
j_gene: TRBJ2-3
v_gene: TRBV3-1/TRBV3-2
CDR3aa: CASSQDQTGTQYF
CDR3nt: TGTGCCAGCAGCCAAGATCAGACCGGTACGCAGTATTTT

d_gene: TRBD1
abundance: once
j_gene: TRBJ1-1
v_gene: TRBV5-1
CDR3aa: CASSVGQEGTEAFF
CDR3nt: TGCGCCAGCAGCGTAGGACAGGAAGGAACTGAAGCTTTCTTT

d_gene: .
abundance: .
j_gene: TRBJ2-2
v_gene: TRBV7-2
CDR3aa: CASSLDTPPGELFF
CDR3nt: TGTGCCAGCAGCTTAGACACTCCGCCCGGGGAGCTGTTTTTT

d_gene: .
abundance: .
j_gene: TRBJ1-6
v_gene: TRBV7-2
CDR3aa: CASSLGPQVNSPLHF
CDR3nt: TGTGCCAGCAGCTTAGGCCCTCAGGTCAATTCACCCCTCCACTTT

d_gene: TRBD2
abundance: few
j_gene: TRBJ2-1
v_gene: TRBV7-2
CDR3aa: CASSLAGLEYNEQFF
CDR3nt: TGTGCCAGCAGCTTAGCGGGACTAGAATACAATGAGCAGTTCTTC

d_gene: .
abundance: .
j_gene: TRBJ1-5
v_gene: TRBV19
CDR3aa: CASSIVGRTDNQPQHF
CDR3nt: TGTGCCAGTAGTATAGTCGGTAGGACAGACAATCAGCCCCAGCATTTT

d_gene: TRBD2
abundance: .
j_gene: TRBJ2-1
v_gene: TRBV10-3
CDR3aa: CATVGLAVGNEQFF
CDR3nt: TGTGCCACCGTGGGACTAGCGGTGGGCAATGAGCAGTTCTTC

d_gene: .
abundance: .
j_gene: TRBJ1-3
v_gene: TRBV2
CDR3aa: CASSETYFSGNTIYF
CDR3nt: TGTGCCAGCAGTGAGACGTATTTCTCTGGAAACACCATATATTTT

d_gene: .
abundance: .
j_gene: TRBJ1-1
v_gene: TRBV27
CDR3aa: CASSFGGVNTEAFF
CDR3nt: TGTGCCAGCAGTTTCGGGGGCGTGAACACTGAAGCTTTCTTT

d_gene: .
abundance: once
j_gene: TRBJ2-3
v_gene: TRBV24-1
CDR3aa: CATSVGGRQGDTQYF
CDR3nt: TGTGCCACCAGTGTCGGGGGCCGGCAGGGAGATACGCAGTATTTT

d_gene: TRBD1
abundance: .
j_gene: TRBJ2-7
v_gene: TRBV3-1/TRBV3-2
CDR3aa: CASSQPDRGYEQYF
CDR3nt: TGTGCCAGCAGCCAACCCGACAGGGGGTACGAGCAGTACTTC

d_gene: .
abundance: .
j_gene: TRBJ2-7
v_gene: TRBV5-1
CDR3aa: CASSLEGDEQYF
CDR3nt: TGCGCCAGCAGCTTAGAAGGGGACGAGCAGTACTTC

d_gene: .
abundance: .
j_gene: TRBJ1-3
v_gene: TRBV18
CDR3aa: CASSPPGQRNTIYF
CDR3nt: TGTGCCAGCTCACCACCGGGACAAAGAAACACCATATATTTT

d_gene: .
abundance: .
j_gene: TRBJ1-1
v_gene: TRBV5-4
CDR3aa: CASSLGWGNTEAFF
CDR3nt: TGTGCCAGCAGCTTGGGGTGGGGGAACACTGAAGCTTTCTTT

d_gene: TRBD2
abundance: .
j_gene: TRBJ2-7
v_gene: TRBV7-9
CDR3aa: CASSLGLDPYEQYF
CDR3nt: TGTGCCAGCAGCTTGGGACTAGACCCTTACGAGCAGTACTTC

d_gene: TRBD2
abundance: .
j_gene: TRBJ2-1
v_gene: TRBV5-1
CDR3aa: CASSLQAGAEQFF
CDR3nt: TGCGCCAGCAGCTTGCAAGCGGGGGCTGAGCAGTTCTTC

d_gene: .
abundance: .
j_gene: TRBJ2-7
v_gene: TRBV18
CDR3aa: CASSPDRRSPYEQYF
CDR3nt: TGTGCCAGCTCACCTGACCGTCGATCCCCCTACGAGCAGTACTTC

d_gene: TRBD1
abundance: .
j_gene: TRBJ2-7
v_gene: TRBV5-1
CDR3aa: CASSSGQGALTEQYF
CDR3nt: TGCGCCAGCAGCTCCGGACAGGGGGCGCTTACCGAGCAGTACTTC

d_gene: .
abundance: .
j_gene: TRBJ1-6
v_gene: TRBV25-1
CDR3aa: CASSRDSSPLHF
CDR3nt: TGTGCCAGCAGTCGCGACAGCTCACCCCTCCACTTT

d_gene: .
abundance: .
j_gene: TRBJ2-2
v_gene: TRBV21-1
CDR3aa: CASSPRTGDPNTGELFF
CDR3nt: TGTGCCAGCAGCCCTCGGACAGGCGACCCTAACACCGGGGAGCTGTTTTTT

d_gene: TRBD2
abundance: .
j_gene: TRBJ2-2
v_gene: TRBV28
CDR3aa: CASRTSGVTGELFF
CDR3nt: TGTGCCAGCAGGACTAGCGGAGTCACCGGGGAGCTGTTTTTT

d_gene: .
abundance: .
j_gene: TRBJ1-2
v_gene: TRBV28
CDR3aa: CASSLDSDGYTF
CDR3nt: TGTGCCAGCAGTTTAGACAGTGATGGCTACACCTTC

d_gene: TRBD1
abundance: .
j_gene: TRBJ1-1
v_gene: TRBV2
CDR3aa: CASRLQGVDTEAFF
CDR3nt: TGTGCCAGCAGGTTACAGGGGGTGGACACTGAAGCTTTCTTT

d_gene: .
abundance: .
j_gene: TRBJ1-4
v_gene: TRBV5-1
CDR3aa: CASSLVGAPNEKLFF
CDR3nt: TGCGCCAGCAGCTTGGTGGGGGCTCCTAATGAAAAACTGTTTTTT

d_gene: .
abundance: .
j_gene: TRBJ1-1
v_gene: TRBV5-1
CDR3aa: CASSLVPLSMNTEAFF
CDR3nt: TGCGCCAGCAGCTTGGTCCCACTCAGCATGAACACTGAAGCTTTCTTT

d_gene: TRBD1
abundance: once
j_gene: TRBJ2-2
v_gene: TRBV10-3
CDR3aa: CAIRGQGANTGELFF
CDR3nt: TGTGCCATCAGGGGACAGGGGGCGAACACCGGGGAGCTGTTTTTT

d_gene: .
abundance: .
j_gene: TRBJ1-1
v_gene: TRBV2
CDR3aa: CASGLGGTEAFF
CDR3nt: TGTGCCAGCGGATTGGGAGGCACTGAAGCTTTCTTT

d_gene: .
abundance: few
j_gene: TRBJ2-2
v_gene: TRBV2
CDR3aa: CASSESPGWAGNGTGELFF
CDR3nt: TGTGCCAGCAGTGAGTCCCCAGGCTGGGCGGGAAACGGCACCGGGGAGCTGTTTTTT

d_gene: .
abundance: .
j_gene: TRBJ1-6
v_gene: TRBV30
CDR3aa: CAATRAAGNSPLHF
CDR3nt: TGTGCCGCCACAAGGGCGGCCGGGAATTCACCCCTCCACTTT

d_gene: .
abundance: .
j_gene: TRBJ2-7
v_gene: TRBV6-5
CDR3aa: CASGQDYEQYF
CDR3nt: TGTGCCAGCGGGCAAGACTACGAGCAGTACTTC

d_gene: .
abundance: .
j_gene: TRBJ1-4
v_gene: TRBV14
CDR3aa: CASSQDRGEKLFF
CDR3nt: TGTGCCAGCAGCCAAGATCGGGGGGAAAAACTGTTTTTT

d_gene: .
abundance: .
j_gene: TRBJ1-1
v_gene: TRBV2
CDR3aa: CASRTGSNTEAFF
CDR3nt: TGTGCCAGCAGGACAGGTTCAAACACTGAAGCTTTCTTT

d_gene: .
abundance: .
j_gene: TRBJ1-1
v_gene: TRBV23-1
CDR3aa: CASSQSKSAGQENTEAFF
CDR3nt: TGCGCCAGCAGTCAATCCAAGTCGGCGGGACAAGAGAACACTGAAGCTTTCTTT

d_gene: TRBD1
abundance: .
j_gene: TRBJ2-7
v_gene: TRBV6-6
CDR3aa: CASSPVGTGTTYEQYF
CDR3nt: TGTGCCAGCAGCCCGGTTGGGACAGGAACAACCTACGAGCAGTACTTC

d_gene: .
abundance: .
j_gene: TRBJ2-7
v_gene: TRBV5-4
CDR3aa: CASSRDGYEQYF
CDR3nt: TGTGCCAGCAGCCGGGACGGTTACGAGCAGTACTTC

d_gene: TRBD2
abundance: .
j_gene: TRBJ2-1
v_gene: TRBV9
CDR3aa: CASSPSGSAYNEQFF
CDR3nt: TGTGCCAGCAGCCCTAGCGGGAGTGCCTACAATGAGCAGTTCTTC

d_gene: TRBD1
abundance: .
j_gene: TRBJ1-4
v_gene: TRBV2
CDR3aa: CASSEGTGVNEKLFF
CDR3nt: TGTGCCAGCAGTGAAGGGACAGGAGTTAATGAAAAACTGTTTTTT

d_gene: .
abundance: .
j_gene: TRBJ2-7
v_gene: TRBV6-5
CDR3aa: CATFPGDVPSYEQYF
CDR3nt: TGTGCCACCTTTCCTGGGGACGTTCCCTCCTACGAGCAGTACTTC

d_gene: .
abundance: .
j_gene: TRBJ1-5
v_gene: TRBV6-6
CDR3aa: CASTGYSNQPQHF
CDR3nt: TGTGCCAGCACGGGATATAGCAATCAGCCCCAGCATTTT

d_gene: .
abundance: .
j_gene: TRBJ2-7
v_gene: TRBV3-1/TRBV3-2
CDR3aa: CASSSGLSYEQYF
CDR3nt: TGTGCCAGCAGCTCCGGTCTCTCCTACGAGCAGTACTTC